This T cell receptor (beta chain) was sequenced for a study of Ad26.COV2.S vaccination and SARS-CoV-2 variants. Study-wide background: Ad26.COV2.S, an intramuscular injection, was given once or twice 56 days apart. Study conclusions and caveats: Vaccinees reportedly had broad spike-specific CD8+ and CD4+ T cell responses. Estimates derived from TCR breadth and depth analyses may have underestimated total T cell responses.

This clone was seen once. Its antigen is undetermined. V gave up 5 bases and J gave up 4 bases, with 15 bases separating them. The germline CDR1 and CDR2 sequences are SGHNT and YENEEA. This CDR3 spans 15 amino acids. TCRdb keeps only in-frame clones here, not all; method: immunoSEQ multiplex PCR. The data contain around 450,000 clones, 75% to 90% of them singletons. The treatment: roughly 19 received Ad26.COV2.S at low or high dose, single or two shots; 5 received placebo; per-sample allocation not given. It was on day 63 after the first vaccine or placebo injection that samples were taken. Adults aged 18-55 years in Boston included the donor.

The rearrangement uses TRBV11-3 and TRBJ2-1; D is possibly TRBD2 (5 bases). The sequencing used peripheral blood, collected in a trial of Ad26.COV2.S vaccine versus placebo. This TCR was recovered from a person between 18 and 65 years old who received the Ad26.COV2.S COVID-19 vaccine or a placebo. CDR3 sequence (DNA): TGTGCCAGCAGCGGAGAGGGTGGGTGGTACAATGAGCAGTTCTTC. Translation: CASSGEGGWYNEQFF. The variable domain in full, completed from reference TRBV11-3 and TRBJ2-1, reads EAGVVQSPRYKIIEKKQPVAFWCNPISGHNTLYWYLQNLGQGPELLIRYENEEAVDDSQLPKDRFSAERLKGVDSTLKIQPAELGDSAVYLCASSGEGGWYNEQFFGPGTRLTVL.